This T cell receptor (beta chain) stems from a study of shared clonotypes between healthy human individuals. Study-wide results and limits: The study generally estimated greater richness for naive than memory subsets. Clonotypes shared by all four donors outscored non-shared clonotypes in generation probability. Only a few donors were included, so the genetic and exposure-history diversity represented was limited.

Running of the assay took place at deep level. Libraries were prepared by immunoSEQ multiplex PCR; TCRdb keeps only in-frame clonotypes and omits some of them. The sample has roughly 590,000 clones, roughly 95% seen once. Germline CDR1 SGDLS, CDR2 YYNGEE. Trimming removed 3 bases at V and 0 bases at J, with 6 bases between. The CDR3 runs 13 residues. Of note for this clone: As yet, its antigen is unknown.

Naive CD8 cells lacked CD45RO, underwent positive selection for CCR7 and left out terminally differentiated effector memory CD45RA+ cells. The V call is TRBV9, the J call TRBJ2-5; possibly TRBD1 for D (5 bases). The sample taken for sequencing was naive CD8+ T cells sorted from blood. The clonotype was recovered from a woman under 40 in good health. The CDR3 DNA sequence: TGTGCCAGCAGCGAGGGGAACCAAGAGACCCAGTACTTC. Protein product: CASSEGNQETQYF. Variable domain in full (rest from reference TRBV9 and TRBJ2-5): DSGVTQTPKHLITATGQRVTLRCSPRSGDLSVYWYQQSLDQGLQFLIQYYNGEERAKGNILERFSAQQFPDLHSELNLSSLELGDSALYFCASSEGNQETQYFGPGTRLLVL.